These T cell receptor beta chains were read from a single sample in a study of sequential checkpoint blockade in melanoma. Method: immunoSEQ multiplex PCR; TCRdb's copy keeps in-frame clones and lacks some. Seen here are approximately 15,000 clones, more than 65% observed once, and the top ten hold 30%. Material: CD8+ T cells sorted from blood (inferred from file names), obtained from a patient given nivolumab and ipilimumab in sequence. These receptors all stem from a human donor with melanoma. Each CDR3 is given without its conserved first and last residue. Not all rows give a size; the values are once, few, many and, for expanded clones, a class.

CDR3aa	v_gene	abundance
ASSLGDRGRVYGYT	TRBV7-9	-
ASSQNRVLGTDTQY	TRBV7-9	-
ASSLLSRTSPYEQY	TRBV5-5	once
ASSFQGPRNTGELF	TRBV13	-
ASSEVGSTDTQY	TRBV2	once
ACPGQGTYEQY	TRBV30	-
ASSRSGTSGSDEQF	TRBV4-3	-
ASSPQGAGNQPQH	TRBV4-1	-
ASSQDTGTGVAGELF	TRBV4-3	-
ASSLTDLYGNTIY	TRBV7-9	-
ASSPGTSGYEQY	TRBV5-4	-
ATSAGQGEGQPQH	TRBV15	-